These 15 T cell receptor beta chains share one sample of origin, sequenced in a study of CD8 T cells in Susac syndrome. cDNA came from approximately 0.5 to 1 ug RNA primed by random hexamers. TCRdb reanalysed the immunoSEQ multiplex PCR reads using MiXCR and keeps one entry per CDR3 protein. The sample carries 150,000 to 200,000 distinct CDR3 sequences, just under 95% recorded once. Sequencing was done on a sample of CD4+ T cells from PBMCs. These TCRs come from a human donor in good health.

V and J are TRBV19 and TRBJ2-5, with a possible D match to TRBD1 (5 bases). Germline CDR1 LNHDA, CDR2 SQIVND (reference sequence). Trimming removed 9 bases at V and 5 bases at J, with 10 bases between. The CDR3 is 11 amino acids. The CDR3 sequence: CASRQWETQYF. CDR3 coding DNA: TGTGCCAGCCGACAGTGGGAGACCCAGTACTTC. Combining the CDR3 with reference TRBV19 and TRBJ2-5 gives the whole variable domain DGGITQSPKYLFRKEGQNVTLSCEQNLNHDAMYWYRQDPGQGLRLIYYSQIVNDFQKGDIAEGYSVSREKKESFPLTVTSAQKNPTAFYLCASRQWETQYFGPGTRLLVL.

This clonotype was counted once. CDR3 protein: CASSPRAGEVPGANVLTF. CDR3 DNA: TGCGCCAGCAGCCCCCGGGCAGGGGAGGTTCCTGGGGCCAACGTCCTGACTTTC. The rearrangement uses TRBV5-1 and TRBJ2-6; D may be TRBD1 or TRBD2 (6 bases each). The germline CDR1 and CDR2 sequences are SGHRS and YFSETQ. With 4 bases removed from V and 2 bases from J, the gap between germline ends came to 19 bases. The CDR3 runs 18 residues.

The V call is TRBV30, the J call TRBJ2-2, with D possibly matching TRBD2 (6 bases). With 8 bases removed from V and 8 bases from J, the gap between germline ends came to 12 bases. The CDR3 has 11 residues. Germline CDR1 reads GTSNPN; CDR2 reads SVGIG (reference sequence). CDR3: CARSGEGELFF. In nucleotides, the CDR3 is TGTGCCCGCTCGGGGGAGGGGGAGCTGTTTTTT.

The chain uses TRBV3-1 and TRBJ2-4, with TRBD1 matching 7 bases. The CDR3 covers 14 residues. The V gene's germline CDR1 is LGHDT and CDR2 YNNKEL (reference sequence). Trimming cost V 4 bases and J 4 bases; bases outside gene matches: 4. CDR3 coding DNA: TGTGCCAGCAGCCTTAGACAGGGAAAAAACATTCAGTACTTC. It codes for CASSLRQGKNIQYF.

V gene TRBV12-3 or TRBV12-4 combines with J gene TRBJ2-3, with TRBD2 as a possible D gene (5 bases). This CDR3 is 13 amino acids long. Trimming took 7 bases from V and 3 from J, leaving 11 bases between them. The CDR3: CASKQWETDTQYF. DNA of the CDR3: TGTGCCAGCAAACAATGGGAGACAGATACGCAGTATTTT.

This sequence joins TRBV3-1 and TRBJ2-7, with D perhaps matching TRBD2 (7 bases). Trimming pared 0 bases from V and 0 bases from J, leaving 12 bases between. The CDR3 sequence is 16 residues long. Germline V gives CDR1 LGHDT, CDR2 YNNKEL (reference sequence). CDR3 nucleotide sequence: TGTGCCAGCAGCCAAGAAGGCGGGGGCCTCTCCTACGAGCAGTACTTC. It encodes CASSQEGGGLSYEQYF.

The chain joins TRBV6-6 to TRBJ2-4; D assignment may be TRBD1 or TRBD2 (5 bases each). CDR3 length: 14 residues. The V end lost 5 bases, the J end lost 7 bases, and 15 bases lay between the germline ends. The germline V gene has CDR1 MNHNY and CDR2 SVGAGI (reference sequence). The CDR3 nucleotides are TGTGCCAGCAGTGCCGGGACCGCCGGGAACATTCAGTACTTC. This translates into CASSAGTAGNIQYF.

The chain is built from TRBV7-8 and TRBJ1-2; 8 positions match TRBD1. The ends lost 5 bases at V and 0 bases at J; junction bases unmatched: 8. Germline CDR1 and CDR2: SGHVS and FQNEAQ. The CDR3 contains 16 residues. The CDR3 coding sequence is TGTGCCAGCAGCCAAAGACAGGGGTTAGCTAACTATGGCTACACCTTC. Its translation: CASSQRQGLANYGYTF.

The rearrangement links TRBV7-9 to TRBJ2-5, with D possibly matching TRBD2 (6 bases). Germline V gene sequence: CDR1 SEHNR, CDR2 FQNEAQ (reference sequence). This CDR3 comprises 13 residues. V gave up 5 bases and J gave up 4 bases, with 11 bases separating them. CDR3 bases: TGTGCCAGCAGCCCGACTAGATTAGAGACCCAGTACTTC. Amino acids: CASSPTRLETQYF.

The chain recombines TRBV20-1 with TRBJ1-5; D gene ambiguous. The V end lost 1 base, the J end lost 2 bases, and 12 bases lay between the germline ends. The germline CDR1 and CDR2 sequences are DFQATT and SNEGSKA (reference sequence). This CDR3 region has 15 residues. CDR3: CSARGYAGGNQPQHF. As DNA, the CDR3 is TGCAGTGCTAGAGGGTATGCAGGAGGCAATCAGCCCCAGCATTTT.

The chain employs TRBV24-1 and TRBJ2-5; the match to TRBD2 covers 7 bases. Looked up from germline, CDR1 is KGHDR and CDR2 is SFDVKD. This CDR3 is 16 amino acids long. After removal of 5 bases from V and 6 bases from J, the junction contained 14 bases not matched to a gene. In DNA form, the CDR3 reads TGTGCCACCAGTGCCGCCGGGGGGACTGAATCCCAGACCCAGTACTTC. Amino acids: CATSAAGGTESQTQYF.

The DNA for the CDR3 is TGTGCCAGCACCTACGGGACAGGGTTTGGGGCCAACGTCCTGACTTTC. It encodes CASTYGTGFGANVLTF. The V and J genes are TRBV6-6 and TRBJ2-6, with 9 bases identical to TRBD1. The CDR3 runs to 16 residues. Germline V gene sequence: CDR1 MNHNY, CDR2 SVGAGI (reference sequence). The V segment lost 7 bases and the J segment 3 bases; nucleotides outside the gene matches: 7.

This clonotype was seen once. In DNA form, the CDR3 reads TGTGCCAGCAGCCAAGATTGGACCACCACCCCTGACACAGATACGCAGTATTTT. Protein sequence: CASSQDWTTTPDTDTQYF. The chain joins TRBV3-1 to TRBJ2-3; D is uncertain. The CDR3 consists of 18 residues. Trimming took off 0 bases at V and 2 bases at J, with 18 bases between the two ends. Germline values: CDR1 LGHDT, CDR2 YNNKEL (reference sequence).

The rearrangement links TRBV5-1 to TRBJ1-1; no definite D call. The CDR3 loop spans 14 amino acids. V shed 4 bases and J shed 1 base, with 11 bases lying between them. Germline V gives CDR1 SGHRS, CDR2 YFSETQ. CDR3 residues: CASSVSQRNTEAFF. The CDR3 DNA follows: TGCGCCAGCAGCGTATCACAGAGGAACACTGAAGCTTTCTTT.

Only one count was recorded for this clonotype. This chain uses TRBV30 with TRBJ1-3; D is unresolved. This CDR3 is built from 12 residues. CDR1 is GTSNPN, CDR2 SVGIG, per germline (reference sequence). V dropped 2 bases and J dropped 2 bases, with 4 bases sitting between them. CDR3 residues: CAWSITGNTIYF. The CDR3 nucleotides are TGTGCCTGGAGTATCACTGGAAACACCATATATTTT.